These T cell receptor beta chains were read from a single sample in a study of regulatory T cells in long-lasting Graves disease. TCRdb ran MiXCR on the multiplex PCR reads and lists one entry per CDR3 protein. The data hold approximately 310,000 distinct CDR3 sequences, with approximately 20% observed a single time. Sequencing was performed on peripheral blood mononuclear cells (PBMCs), taken at new diagnosis, from a patient treated with antithyroid drugs. Every receptor here comes from a female donor with Graves disease. Each CDR3 is given with its conserved first and last residue. A D gene is named only where the DNA matches it firmly. Clone size is not always given. Where it is, it says once, few, many or a class for expanded clones.

clone_size d_call j_call v_call cdr3_length cdr3_nt cdr3_aa
many NA TRBJ1-2 TRBV27 13 TGTGCCAGCAGCTCGGGGCGGTTCTATGGCTACACCTTC CASSSGRFYGYTF
NA NA TRBJ1-2 TRBV27 16 TGTGCCAGCAGTTTCTCGTCTTTCTCACCTAGCTATGGCTACACCTTC CASSFSSFSPSYGYTF
many NA TRBJ2-1 TRBV2 13 TGTGCCAGCAGTGTGCAAGGGCGCGATGAGCAGTTCTTC CASSVQGRDEQFF
few NA TRBJ2-5 TRBV12-3/TRBV12-4 14 TGTGCCAGCAGTGACCTCCCAGGCCAAGAGACCCAGTACTTC CASSDLPGQETQYF
few TRBD2 TRBJ2-5 TRBV24-1 17 TGTGCCACCAGTGATTTGGCACTAGCGGGAGGGCAAGAGACCCAGTACTTC CATSDLALAGGQETQYF
NA TRBD2 TRBJ2-5 TRBV5-6 17 TGTGCCAGCAGCCCCCTTCGTAGCGGGAGTTTCCGAGAGACCCAGTACTTC CASSPLRSGSFRETQYF
NA TRBD2 TRBJ2-4 TRBV20-1 16 TGCAGTGTCCCGGGACTAGCGGGGGGAGCCAAAAACATTCAGTACTTC CSVPGLAGGAKNIQYF
many TRBD1 TRBJ2-7 TRBV11-2 15 TGTGCCAGCAGCCGGGGACAGGAGGCGCCGTACGAGCAGTACTTC CASSRGQEAPYEQYF
many TRBD2 TRBJ2-3 TRBV19 15 TGTGCCAGTAGTCTGCTGACTAGCGGCACAGATACGCAGTATTTT CASSLLTSGTDTQYF
NA NA TRBJ1-1 TRBV13 15 TGTGCCAGCAGCTTAGAGCGCCAGGTGAACACTGAAGCTTTCTTT CASSLERQVNTEAFF
many TRBD1 TRBJ2-7 TRBV28 14 TGTGCCAGCAGTCCCCCCGGGGACAGGTACGAGCAGTACTTC CASSPPGDRYEQYF
many NA TRBJ1-5 TRBV19 12 TGTGCCAGCCGGGATTTCCCTCAGCCCCAGCATTTT CASRDFPQPQHF
many TRBD2 TRBJ2-7 TRBV27 15 TGTGCCAGCAGTTTAGGTGTGGCGGGGGGGTCCGAGCAGTACTTC CASSLGVAGGSEQYF
NA NA TRBJ1-5 TRBV5-4 15 TGTGCCAGCAGCTTGGGCGTGGATAGCAATCAGCCCCAGCATTTT CASSLGVDSNQPQHF
many NA TRBJ1-1 TRBV6-1 15 TGTGCCAGCAGAAGGACAGCGCAGGCTAACACTGAAGCTTTCTTT CASRRTAQANTEAFF
many TRBD2 TRBJ2-1 TRBV18 15 TGTGCCAGCTCACTTTCTAGCGGGCAGTACAATGAGCAGTTCTTC CASSLSSGQYNEQFF
once NA TRBJ2-7 TRBV2 12 TGTGCCAGCAGCTTAGATCCGGGCGAGCAGTACTTC CASSLDPGEQYF
NA NA TRBJ2-5 TRBV20-1 15 TGCAGTGCTAGAGAAAGTCGTCTGGGAGAAGAGACCCAGTACTTC CSARESRLGEETQYF
few NA TRBJ1-1 TRBV19 15 TGTGCCAGTAGTTTTCGACTTTCTGAGAACACTGAAGCTTTCTTT CASSFRLSENTEAFF
many TRBD1 TRBJ1-3 TRBV6-1 13 TGTGCCGGAAAGACAGGGTCTGGAAACACCATATATTTT CAGKTGSGNTIYF